This TCR beta chain derives from a study of blood T cell dynamics during melanoma immunotherapy. Study-wide background: First-line therapy was either pembrolizumab or nivolumab with ipilimumab for metastatic melanoma.

This table comes from immunoSEQ multiplex PCR, and its TCRdb copy is limited to in-frame clones, with some not included. The sample carries 9,000 to 13,000 clones, around four fifths recorded once. The time point: pre-treatment baseline. Germline V lookup: CDR1 MNHEY, CDR2 SMNVEV (reference sequence). V lost 5 bases, J lost 5 bases, and 10 bases stayed unmatched. The CDR3 runs to 16 residues. This receptor was taken from a human donor with melanoma. This specimen was blood, taken from a patient treated with checkpoint blockade. V gene TRBV27 combines with J gene TRBJ2-5, with TRBD2 identical over 11 bases. This CDR3 is CASSGLAGGPEETQYF. The CDR3 DNA sequence: TGTGCCAGCAGTGGGTTAGCGGGGGGGCCGGAGGAGACCCAGTACTTC.